The rows below give T cell receptor beta chains drawn from one sample of a study of CXCR3-negative and CXCR3-positive naive CD8 T cells. TCRdb re-analyzed the 5' RACE reads; it lists each CDR3 protein once, without DNA. The sample is made up of 100,000 to 150,000 distinct CDR3 sequences, and the top ten hold approximately 0.3% of it. Sequencing used naive CXCR3- CD8+ T cells from blood. The source is a human donor in good health. Some clones in this sample may be carry-over from other donors' samples. The CDR3 runs from the conserved cysteine through the conserved F or W.

>TRBJ1-1|TRBV6-1
CASTEGPYTNTEAFF
>TRBJ2-1|TRBV29-1
CSVESGTGYEQFF
>TRBJ2-7|TRBV20-1
CSARFSGSYEQYF
>TRBJ2-3|TRBV28
CASSHSSSPTQYF
>TRBJ2-1|TRBV5-1
CASSDTGSWGDEQFF
>TRBJ2-3|TRBV12-3/TRBV12-4
CASSSTWTGDTQYF
>TRBJ1-5|TRBV20-1
CSARVGQPNQPQHF
>TRBJ2-1|TRBV18
CASSPRSRLAGGSSYNEQFF
>TRBJ2-7|TRBV6-5
CASRNLDEQYF
>TRBJ1-4|TRBV7-9
CASSSPLQSTDDEKLFF
>TRBJ1-2|TRBV4-1
CASSQVTGANYGYTF